One and the same sample provided the 29 T cell receptor beta chains below, sequenced in a study of control samples from healthy donors and cancer patients. Measured with immunoSEQ multiplex PCR; TCRdb has only the in-frame clones, and not every one. The sample includes roughly 120,000 clones, 90% of them seen just once. Material for sequencing was blood. The receptors come from a human donor in good health. The donor label of this sample is uncertain.

The chain links TRBV28 to TRBJ1-5; unclear D gene. V was cut by 5 bases and J by 5 bases, with 10 bases left in between. Germline V lookup: CDR1 MDHEN, CDR2 SYDVKM. The CDR3 runs to 13 residues. CDR3 DNA: TGTGCCAGCAGTGCCCGGTCCCATCAGCCCCAGCATTTT. It specifies CASSARSHQPQHF. Combining the CDR3 with reference TRBV28 and TRBJ1-5 gives the whole variable domain DVKVTQSSRYLVKRTGEKVFLECVQDMDHENMFWYRQDPGLGLRLIYFSYDVKMKEKGDIPEGYSVSREKKERFSLILESASTNQTSMYLCASSARSHQPQHFGDGTRLSIL.

The chain joins TRBV2 to TRBJ1-6; no definite D call. The ends were cut back, 2 bases at V and 8 bases at J, with 4 bases in the middle. This CDR3 contains 12 residues. CDR1 and CDR2 from the germline V gene are SNHLY and FYNNEI. CDR3 nucleotide sequence: TGTGCCAGCAGTGAAAGGTATTCACCCCTCCACTTT. Translating gives CASSERYSPLHF.

The V and J genes are TRBV7-2 and TRBJ2-7; perhaps D is TRBD1 or TRBD2 (5 bases each). V was shortened by 5 bases and J by 0 bases, with 14 bases between the two germline ends. The CDR3 is made up of 15 amino acids. Germline lookup yields CDR1 SGHTA and CDR2 FQGNSA. DNA for the CDR3: TGTGCCAGCAGCCAAAGTGGGACCTTCTCCTACGAGCAGTACTTC. It encodes CASSQSGTFSYEQYF.

The CDR3 spells CASSLSTANEQFF. Here the CDR3 DNA reads TGTGCCAGCAGTTTATCGACTGCCAATGAGCAGTTCTTC. The V and J genes are TRBV27 and TRBJ2-1; D remains ambiguous. V gave up 0 bases and J gave up 6 bases, with 6 bases separating them. The CDR3 runs 13 residues. Germline-derived CDR1 and CDR2 are MNHEY and SMNVEV (reference sequence).

This chain links TRBV5-1 with TRBJ2-6; TRBD1 aligns across 8 bases. V lost 4 bases, J lost 4 bases, and 7 bases stayed unmatched. Germline CDR1 reads SGHRS; CDR2 reads YFSETQ. The CDR3 runs 16 residues. CDR3: CASSGQGASGANVLTF. CDR3 nucleotide sequence: TGCGCCAGCAGCGGGCAGGGGGCCTCCGGGGCCAACGTCCTGACTTTC.

Here the CDR3 reads CASSQDRPGGNYGYTF. CDR3 DNA sequence: TGTGCCAGCAGCCAAGACCGACCCGGGGGGAACTATGGCTACACCTTC. The chain combines TRBV3-1 (or the pseudogene TRBV3-2) with TRBJ1-2, with D perhaps TRBD1 (5 bases). The CDR3 is made up of 16 amino acids. The V and J ends lost 0 bases and 2 bases respectively, with 13 bases between them. Germline CDR1 is LGHDT and CDR2 is YNNKEL (reference sequence).

CDR3 protein: CSVGGNSPLHF. The CDR3, as DNA: TGCAGTGTTGGGGGGAATTCACCCCTCCACTTT. The chain has TRBV20-1 and TRBJ1-6, with a weak D call TRBD1 (5 bases). The CDR3 covers 11 residues. V dropped 7 bases and J dropped 7 bases, with 8 bases sitting between them. Germline CDR1 is DFQATT and CDR2 is SNEGSKA (reference sequence).

A few counts support this clone. The genes are TRBV6-4 and TRBJ1-6, with D possibly TRBD1 on 6 matching bases. V was pared by 0 bases and J by 15 bases, with 12 bases between. Per germline, CDR1 MRHNA and CDR2 SNTAGT. This CDR3 has 13 residues. CDR3 protein: CASSDSDSGDLHF. DNA for the CDR3: TGTGCCAGCAGTGACTCGGACAGCGGTGACCTCCACTTT.

The chain uses TRBV12-3 or TRBV12-4 and TRBJ1-5; D not resolved. The CDR3 has 13 residues. Trimming removed 2 bases at V and 6 bases at J, with 8 bases between. The CDR3: CASSLLQSQPQHF. The CDR3 DNA sequence: TGTGCCAGCAGTTTACTGCAGAGTCAGCCCCAGCATTTT.

V usage is TRBV20-1 and J usage is TRBJ2-5; no definite D call. CDR1 DFQATT and CDR2 SNEGSKA come from the germline V gene (reference sequence). The CDR3 is 11 amino acids. The V gene lost 3 bases and the J gene lost 4 bases, with 6 bases spanning the gap. CDR3 loop: CSARVGETQYF. CDR3 sequence (DNA): TGCAGTGCTAGGGTGGGAGAGACCCAGTACTTC.

This chain uses TRBV2 with TRBJ2-5, with 13 bases fitting TRBD2. The CDR3 consists of 21 residues. Germline V CDR1 and CDR2: SNHLY, FYNNEI. J lost 1 base, V lost 6 bases, and 20 bases had no gene match. In nucleotides, the CDR3 is TGTGCCAGCAGCCCCGTCCCCCCGTTTACTAGCGGGGGGGCCTCCCAAGAGACCCAGTACTTC. Its translation: CASSPVPPFTSGGASQETQYF.

The rearrangement joins TRBV5-5 to TRBJ1-2; D possibly corresponds to TRBD1 (5 bases). The V gene's germline CDR1 is SGHKS and CDR2 YYEKEE (reference sequence). V was trimmed by 0 bases and J by 3 bases, leaving 9 bases between them. This CDR3 contains 14 residues. CDR3 in amino acids: CASSLALTDYGYTF. CDR3 nucleotides: TGTGCCAGCAGCTTGGCCTTGACAGACTATGGCTACACCTTC.

The chain is built from TRBV19 and TRBJ1-4; D may be TRBD1 (5 bases). The germline V gene encodes CDR1 LNHDA and CDR2 SQIVND (reference sequence). V lost 5 bases, J lost 0 bases, and 19 bases lay in between. The CDR3 covers 18 residues. The DNA of the CDR3 is TGTGCCAGTAGTTCTTTTGGGGGTACAGCTGCAACTAATGAAAAACTGTTTTTT. It encodes CASSSFGGTAATNEKLFF. Supplemented by reference TRBV19 and TRBJ1-4, the full variable domain reads DGGITQSPKYLFRKEGQNVTLSCEQNLNHDAMYWYRQDPGQGLRLIYYSQIVNDFQKGDIAEGYSVSREKKESFPLTVTSAQKNPTAFYLCASSSFGGTAATNEKLFFGSGTQLSVL.

The chain carries TRBV5-3 and TRBJ1-1; D unclear. TRBV5-3 carries the ORF label, with uncertain function. The CDR3 sequence is 18 residues long. Trimming cost V 0 bases and J 1 base, with 19 bases left between them. The CDR3 DNA reads TGTGCCAGAAGCTTGGAGAGGGAATTCCGGCAGAAGAACACTGAAGCTTTCTTT. This translates into CARSLEREFRQKNTEAFF.

This chain links TRBV14 with TRBJ1-1, with D uncertain. The germline gives CDR1 SGHDN, CDR2 FVKESK. This CDR3 comprises 14 residues. Trimming stripped 1 base from V and 0 bases from J, with 6 bases between. The CDR3 region has the DNA TGTGCCAGCAGCCAAGTGGGAGTGAACACTGAAGCTTTCTTT. This gives the protein CASSQVGVNTEAFF.

V gene TRBV19 combines with J gene TRBJ2-5, with D uncertain. This CDR3 has 14 residues. V was trimmed by 3 bases and J by 0 bases, leaving 8 bases between them. The germline V gene encodes CDR1 LNHDA and CDR2 SQIVND (reference sequence). The CDR3 sequence: CASSMPAYQETQYF. The CDR3 DNA reads TGTGCCAGTAGTATGCCAGCGTACCAAGAGACCCAGTACTTC. Full variable domain (outside the CDR3, taken from reference TRBV19 and TRBJ2-5): DGGITQSPKYLFRKEGQNVTLSCEQNLNHDAMYWYRQDPGQGLRLIYYSQIVNDFQKGDIAEGYSVSREKKESFPLTVTSAQKNPTAFYLCASSMPAYQETQYFGPGTRLLVL.

This clone is a singleton in its sample. The rearrangement links TRBV18 to TRBJ1-1; no definite D call. Germline CDR1 reads KGHSH; CDR2 reads LQKENI. There are 14 residues in the CDR3. Trimming took off 1 base at V and 4 bases at J, with 10 bases between the two ends. CDR3 loop: CASSPQADITEAFF. The CDR3 DNA is TGTGCCAGCTCACCACAGGCAGACATCACTGAAGCTTTCTTT.

The chain joins TRBV28 to TRBJ1-2; D unresolved. Per the germline V gene, CDR1 is MDHEN and CDR2 is SYDVKM. This CDR3 has 12 amino acids. The V end was cut by 6 bases, the J end by 3 bases, with 8 bases between. CDR3 bases: TGTGCCAGCAGCAACACTGACTATGGCTACACCTTC. Translation gives CASSNTDYGYTF.

This sequence joins TRBV7-8 and TRBJ1-1; D is perhaps TRBD1 (6 bases). The germline V and J ends were trimmed by 3 bases and 3 bases, with 8 bases remaining between them. Germline V gene lookup returns CDR1 SGHVS and CDR2 FQNEAQ. The CDR3 runs to 13 residues. The CDR3 is CASSLEGDTEAFF. DNA for the CDR3: TGTGCCAGCAGCTTGGAGGGGGACACTGAAGCTTTCTTT. The whole variable domain, filled in from reference TRBV7-8 and TRBJ1-1, reads GAGVSQSPRYKVAKRGQDVALRCDPISGHVSLFWYQQALGQGPEFLTYFQNEAQLDKSGLPSDRFFAERPEGSVSTLKIQRTQQEDSAVYLCASSLEGDTEAFFGQGTRLTVV.

The rearrangement joins TRBV18 to TRBJ2-4; D gene uncertain. The CDR3 is made up of 17 amino acids. Germline CDR1 reads KGHSH; CDR2 reads LQKENI. V was clipped by 0 bases and J by 0 bases, with 12 bases between them. The CDR3 region is CASSPPPSRRAKNIQYF. Here the CDR3 DNA reads TGTGCCAGCTCACCACCTCCTAGTCGTCGAGCCAAAAACATTCAGTACTTC.

The rearrangement links TRBV28 to TRBJ1-2; tentative D call: TRBD1 (5 bases). CDR3 length: 13 residues. V gave up 8 bases and J gave up 5 bases, with 15 bases separating them. The V gene's germline CDR1 is MDHEN and CDR2 SYDVKM. CDR3 amino acids: CASGRERGYGYTF. CDR3 nucleotides: TGTGCCAGCGGCAGGGAACGAGGGTATGGCTACACCTTC.

DNA for the CDR3: TGTGCCAGCAGCTTCCGTAACTATGGCTACACCTTC. Translating it yields CASSFRNYGYTF. The rearrangement uses TRBV7-2 and TRBJ1-2; D gene ambiguous. The length of the CDR3 is 12 residues. CDR1 is SGHTA, CDR2 FQGNSA, per germline. V was cut by 3 bases and J by 1 base, with 3 bases left in between.

This chain connects TRBV3-1 (or the pseudogene TRBV3-2) to TRBJ2-7; 7 nucleotides line up with TRBD2. CDR1 is LGHDT, CDR2 YNNKEL, per germline (reference sequence). V gave up 0 bases and J gave up 1 base; unmatched junction bases: 3. CDR3 length: 15 residues. The CDR3, as DNA: TGTGCCAGCAGCCAAGATTGGGGACTATCCTACGAGCAGTACTTC. Protein sequence: CASSQDWGLSYEQYF.

The chain combines TRBV19 with TRBJ2-5; D ambiguous. The CDR3 covers 14 residues. The germline V gene has CDR1 LNHDA and CDR2 SQIVND (reference sequence). Trimming took off 6 bases at V and 3 bases at J, with 14 bases between the two ends. CDR3 bases: TGTGCCAGTAGGGGCCGGTCAACGAAAGAGACCCAGTACTTC. Translated: CASRGRSTKETQYF.

The V gene is TRBV6-4, the J gene TRBJ2-6; no reliable D call. CDR3 length: 15 amino acids. Germline assignment: CDR1 MRHNA and CDR2 SNTAGT. Trimming removed 3 bases from V and 4 bases from J, with 10 bases in between. CDR3 nucleotide sequence: TGTGCCAGCAGTGAGGGTACGGACGGGGCCAACGTCCTGACTTTC. It codes for CASSEGTDGANVLTF.

The CDR3 reads CASSPRPYEQYF. In DNA form, the CDR3 reads TGTGCCAGCAGCCCGAGACCCTACGAGCAGTACTTC. This chain joins TRBV6-5 and TRBJ2-7; D is undetermined. CDR3 length: 12 residues. V lost 6 bases to trimming and J lost 2 bases, with 8 bases between them. Germline loops: CDR1 MNHEY, CDR2 SVGAGI.

The gene calls are TRBV27 and TRBJ2-3; 11 positions match TRBD1. The CDR3 is 18 residues long. In germline, CDR1 is MNHEY, CDR2 SMNVEV (reference sequence). Unmatched junction bases numbered 12, after V lost 5 bases and J lost 2 bases. The CDR3 here is CASSLSSWTGGVTDTQYF. In DNA, the CDR3 is TGTGCCAGCAGTCTGTCCTCCTGGACAGGGGGCGTCACAGATACGCAGTATTTT.

The chain combines TRBV11-2 with TRBJ2-3, with no clear D. CDR3 length: 13 amino acids. Trimming removed 2 bases from V and 1 base from J, with 4 bases in between. Germline-derived CDR1 and CDR2 are SGHAT and FQNNGV. The DNA of the CDR3 is TGTGCCAGCAGCTTACTCCGCACAGATACGCAGTATTTT. Protein product: CASSLLRTDTQYF.

The chain couples TRBV10-3 to TRBJ1-6; D may be TRBD1 (6 bases). Germline CDR1 and CDR2: ENHRY and SYGVKD. V was pared by 11 bases and J by 7 bases, with 18 bases between. This CDR3 comprises 14 residues. Written as DNA, the CDR3 is TGTGCCGCGGGTCCGGGGGCCCTCAATTCACCCCTCCACTTT. Protein sequence: CAAGPGALNSPLHF.